This TCR beta chain originates from a study of OX40 agonist ivuxolimab in advanced cancers. General study results and limits: The CD4+ and CD8+ T cells in the blood had expanded clonally by week 6 at 0.1 to 3.0 mg/kg.

As regards this clone: Its antigen is still unknown.

The table came from immunoSEQ multiplex PCR; TCRdb's copy has only in-frame clones and leaves some out. The table shows some 63,000 clones, with approximately 94% occurring only once. Per germline, CDR1 SEHNR and CDR2 FQNEAQ (reference sequence). This CDR3 has 19 amino acids. V was pared by 4 bases and J by 2 bases, with 15 bases of the junction left unmatched. This specimen consisted of CD4+ or CD8+ T cells sorted from blood, obtained in a trial of the OX40 agonist ivuxolimab. The chain uses TRBV7-9 and TRBJ2-7; 12 bases map to TRBD1. The sequence came from an adult with an advanced solid tumor such as melanoma, head and neck, liver or kidney cancer. CDR3 in amino acids: CASSSKGTGGESLPYEQYF. CDR3 bases: TGTGCCAGCAGCTCGAAGGGGACAGGGGGCGAAAGTTTGCCCTACGAGCAGTACTTC.